This TCR beta chain was sequenced for a study of T cells in Graves' hyperthyroidism and ophthalmopathy. RNA transcripts gave rise to amplified TCR beta CDR3 regions. TCR CDR3 regions were first amplified by RT-PCR with HTBI primers. TCRdb reprocessed the multiplex PCR reads via MiXCR and lists one record per CDR3 protein. The sample has roughly 300,000 distinct CDR3 sequences, approximately 14% seen once. This clonotype has at least ten counts. This CDR3 spans 15 amino acids. V shed 5 bases and J 0 bases; nucleotides not matched to a gene: 2. The chain links TRBV12-3 or TRBV12-4 to TRBJ2-1; 9 bases are shared with TRBD1. Source material: blood. The receptor's source is a woman aged 25 to 39 with Graves' hyperthyroidism. In nucleotides, the CDR3 is TGTGCCAGCAGTCCACAGGGGGCCTCCTACAATGAGCAGTTCTTC. As protein: CASSPQGASYNEQFF.